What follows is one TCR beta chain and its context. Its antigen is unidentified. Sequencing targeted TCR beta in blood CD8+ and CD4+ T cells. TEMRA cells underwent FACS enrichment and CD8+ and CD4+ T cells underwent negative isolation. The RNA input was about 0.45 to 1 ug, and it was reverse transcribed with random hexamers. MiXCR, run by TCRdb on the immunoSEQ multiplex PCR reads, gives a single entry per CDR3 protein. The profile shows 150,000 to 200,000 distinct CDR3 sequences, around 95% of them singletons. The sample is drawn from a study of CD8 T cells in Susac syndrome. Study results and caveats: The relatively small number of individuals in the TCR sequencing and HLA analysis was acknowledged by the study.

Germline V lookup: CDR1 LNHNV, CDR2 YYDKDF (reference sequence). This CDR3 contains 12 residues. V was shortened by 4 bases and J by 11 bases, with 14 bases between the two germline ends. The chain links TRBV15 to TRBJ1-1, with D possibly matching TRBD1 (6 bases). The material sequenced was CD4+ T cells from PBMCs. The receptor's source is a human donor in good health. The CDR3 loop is CATSITGTRAFF. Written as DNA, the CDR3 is TGTGCCACCAGCATAACAGGGACTCGGGCTTTCTTT.